This paragraph covers one TCR beta chain sequence. Authors' methods: Estimates of nucleated cell counts were drawn from the amplification of reference gene primers. Produced via immunoSEQ multiplex PCR; TCRdb's table is partial and in-frame only. V and J calls and clone size come straight from that table; D and trimming were deduced from the DNA. The sample lists around 250,000 clones, around 87% occurring once. The data stem from a study of blood T cell repertoires in COVID-19. Study details: The study drew acute and convalescent COVID-19 samples from the United States, Italy and Spain.

The Seattle site enrolled patients during active infection and followed them longitudinally. The CDR3 length is 12 residues. CDR1 and CDR2 from the germline V gene are SQVTM and ANQGSEA. The clonotype comes from a woman aged 55-70 years with COVID-19, enrolled during active disease. V and J are TRBV29-1 and TRBJ1-3; D is uncertain. The sample was peripheral blood. As DNA, the CDR3 is TGCTTGGCCGGAGGACCTGGAAACACCATATATTTT. Translating gives CLAGGPGNTIYF. Full variable domain (remainder filled in from reference TRBV29-1 and TRBJ1-3): SAVISQKPSRDICQRGTSLTIQCQVDSQVTMMFWYRQQPGQSLTLIATANQGSEATYESGFVIDKFPISRPNLTFSTLTVSNMSPEDSSIYLCLAGGPGNTIYFGEGSWLTVV.